A single sample gave rise to the 11 T cell receptor beta chains below, sequenced in a study of beta chain features in type 1 diabetes. Expressed TCRB transcripts were sequenced, since all the RNA that had been isolated was reverse transcribed. The repertoire was sequenced with immunoSEQ multiplex PCR; TCRdb's copy has only in-frame clones and lacks some. Of about 620,000 clones in the sample, about 14% were seen once. Sequencing was performed on naive CD4+ T cells from blood. Source of these receptors: a young man in good health.

This chain joins TRBV11-2 and TRBJ1-6; the D gene is possibly TRBD1 (6 bases). Germline V gene sequence: CDR1 SGHAT, CDR2 FQNNGV. This CDR3 region has 14 residues. V dropped 6 bases and J dropped 8 bases, with 14 bases sitting between them. The CDR3 spells CASRPGAGYSPLHF. The CDR3, as DNA: TGTGCCAGCAGACCGGGGGCAGGATATTCACCCCTCCACTTT.

The rearrangement joins TRBV7-8 to TRBJ2-7; unclear D gene. The CDR3 sequence is 15 residues long. Between the trimmed V and J ends, which lost 7 bases and 1 base, there was a span of 17 bases. In germline, CDR1 is SGHVS, CDR2 FQNEAQ. This CDR3 is CASTRQSLNSYEQYF. The CDR3 bases are TGTGCCAGCACCCGTCAGAGCCTTAATTCCTACGAGCAGTACTTC.

The chain is built from TRBV18 and TRBJ2-6; D gene uncertain. With 3 bases removed from V and 1 base from J, the gap between germline ends came to 10 bases. Germline CDR1 reads KGHSH; CDR2 reads LQKENI. CDR3 length: 16 residues. In nucleotides, the CDR3 is TGTGCCAGCTCACCGAAGGTAGGGTCTGGGGCCAACGTCCTGACTTTC. This sequence encodes CASSPKVGSGANVLTF.

The chain is built from TRBV5-6 and TRBJ2-1; TRBD2 is a possible D gene (5 bases). The CDR3 totals 13 residues. Trimming removed 4 bases at V and 7 bases at J, with 12 bases between. The germline gives CDR1 SGHDT, CDR2 YYEEEE. The CDR3, as DNA: TGTGCCAGCAGCAACCGGGGTTGGAATGAGCAGTTCTTC. It encodes CASSNRGWNEQFF.

This clone came up a few times. Here the CDR3 reads CASSVEPSNEKLFF. The CDR3 DNA sequence: TGTGCCAGCAGCGTAGAGCCGAGTAATGAAAAACTGTTTTTT. The V call is TRBV9, the J call TRBJ1-4; no definite D call. Deletions cut 0 bases from V and 4 bases from J, with 7 bases between. This CDR3 is 14 amino acids long. Germline V CDR1 and CDR2: SGDLS, YYNGEE. Using reference TRBV9 and TRBJ1-4 for the parts outside the CDR3, the full variable domain is DSGVTQTPKHLITATGQRVTLRCSPRSGDLSVYWYQQSLDQGLQFLIQYYNGEERAKGNILERFSAQQFPDLHSELNLSSLELGDSALYFCASSVEPSNEKLFFGSGTQLSVL.

This clone was observed many times. The CDR3 loop reads CASSQRNIQYF. The CDR3 bases are TGTGCCAGCAGCCAGAGGAACATTCAGTACTTC. The chain carries TRBV14 and TRBJ2-4; D gene unclear. From germline, CDR1 is SGHDN and CDR2 FVKESK. This CDR3 has 11 residues. V was shortened by 3 bases and J by 7 bases, with 4 bases between the two germline ends.

This clone has just a few counts. The gene calls are TRBV21-1 and TRBJ2-2; whether TRBD2, the table's D call, matches the DNA was not checked. TRBV21-1 is a listed pseudogene. CDR3 length equals 16 residues. The chain's CDR3 is CASNGGPLMNTGELFF. DNA for the CDR3: TGTGCCAGCAACGGCGGCCCCCTTATGAACACCGGGGAGCTGTTTTTT.

This chain links TRBV27 with TRBJ2-7, with D perhaps matching TRBD1 (5 bases). V lost 3 bases, J lost 5 bases, and 23 bases lay in between. The germline gives CDR1 MNHEY, CDR2 SMNVEV (reference sequence). This CDR3 has 17 amino acids. CDR3 bases: TGTGCCAGCAGTTTTGCATTCAGGGAAGTCTCCATCGACGAGCAGTACTTC. This codes for CASSFAFREVSIDEQYF.

A few counts support this clone. The V gene is TRBV7-8, the J gene TRBJ1-5; D possibly corresponds to TRBD1 (6 bases). Germline loops: CDR1 SGHVS, CDR2 FQNEAQ. With 1 base removed from V and 7 bases from J, the gap between germline ends came to 17 bases. CDR3 length: 16 amino acids. The CDR3 loop reads CASSLDQGMVNQPQHF. The DNA for the CDR3 is TGTGCCAGCAGCTTAGATCAGGGGATGGTGAACCAGCCCCAGCATTTT.

This rearrangement joins TRBV27 to TRBJ2-7; 8 bases are shared with TRBD2. CDR1 and CDR2 from the germline V gene are MNHEY and SMNVEV (reference sequence). The CDR3 is 13 amino acids. CDR3 residues: CAPGREERYEQYF. As DNA, the CDR3 is TGTGCTCCCGGGCGGGAGGAGAGGTACGAGCAGTACTTC.

This clone was detected only a few times. The rearrangement links TRBV6-5 to TRBJ2-2; D is possibly TRBD2 (6 bases). V gave up 10 bases and J gave up 5 bases, with 14 bases separating them. The CDR3 loop spans 13 amino acids. Germline CDR1 and CDR2: MNHEY and SVGAGI. The CDR3 protein is CAIQVAATGELFF. CDR3 nucleotide sequence: TGTGCCATCCAAGTAGCGGCAACCGGGGAGCTGTTTTTT.